These 14 T cell receptor beta chains were sequenced from one sample in a study of preoperative IRX-2 immunotherapy in early breast cancer. Stated treatment: preoperative locoregional IRX-2 cytokine immunotherapy. The protocol was immunoSEQ multiplex PCR, while the TCRdb copy is restricted to in-frame clones and leaves out a portion. The table records around 40,000 clones, roughly 94% of them present only once. The sample was tumor tissue, taken after IRX-2 immunotherapy. The receptors come from a human donor with breast cancer.

The chain combines TRBV19 with TRBJ2-7, with D tentatively TRBD2 (6 bases). Trimming left V 8 bases short and J 4 bases short, with 21 bases between. The CDR3 spans 15 residues. The germline V gene has CDR1 LNHDA and CDR2 SQIVND (reference sequence). For the CDR3, the DNA is TGTGCCAGTGCCCGCGGGGTCACTCCTCCATACGAGCAGTACTTC. Encoded protein: CASARGVTPPYEQYF.

The rearrangement uses TRBV7-8 and TRBJ2-1, with TRBD2 matching 10 bases. The germline CDR1 and CDR2 sequences are SGHVS and FQNEAQ. Trimming at V came to 1 base and at J to 8 bases, leaving 8 bases not matched to a gene. The CDR3 totals 16 residues. This CDR3 reads CASSLDRSGRAHEQFF. As DNA, the CDR3 is TGTGCCAGCAGCTTAGACCGCAGCGGGAGGGCCCATGAGCAGTTCTTC.

The chain combines TRBV25-1 with TRBJ2-3; D unresolved. This CDR3 contains 13 residues. V was shortened by 7 bases and J by 4 bases, with 12 bases between the two germline ends. In germline, CDR1 is MGHDK, CDR2 SYGVNS. CDR3 sequence reads: CASKQNNPDTQYF. The CDR3 bases are TGTGCCAGCAAACAAAATAACCCAGATACGCAGTATTTT.

This rearrangement joins TRBV5-6 to TRBJ2-7; a weak D match, TRBD1 (5 bases). There are 12 residues in the CDR3. The V and J ends lost 3 bases and 7 bases respectively, with 11 bases between them. Germline values: CDR1 SGHDT, CDR2 YYEEEE. CDR3 bases: TGTGCCAGCAGCTGGCAGGGCTGGGAGCAGTACTTC. It codes for CASSWQGWEQYF.

The rearrangement links TRBV11-1 to TRBJ2-7; 7 bases are a match to TRBD2. The ends lost 5 bases at V and 2 bases at J; junction bases unmatched: 6. CDR3 length equals 14 residues. Germline lookup yields CDR1 SGHAT and CDR2 FQDESV (reference sequence). The CDR3 reads CASSRASGAYEQYF. The CDR3 nucleotides are TGTGCCAGCAGCCGGGCTAGCGGCGCCTACGAGCAGTACTTC.

This clone was counted a single time. The chain is built from TRBV5-1 and TRBJ2-3; 9 bases align to TRBD2. The CDR3 sequence is 17 residues long. J was trimmed by 6 bases and V by 4 bases; bases with no gene match: 15. Germline CDR1 is SGHRS and CDR2 is YFSETQ. CDR3 DNA sequence: TGCGCCAGCAGCCCGGGCAATGCGCGGGGGGGCCTTGATACGCAGTATTTT. Its protein is CASSPGNARGGLDTQYF.

The chain couples TRBV13 to TRBJ2-1; D is unresolved. CDR1 is PRHDT and CDR2 is FYEKMQ in the germline V gene (reference sequence). Trimming shortened V by 2 bases and J by 6 bases, and 2 bases separated the two germline ends. The CDR3 contains 11 residues. For the CDR3, the DNA is TGTGCCAGCAGCTTAAGCAATGAGCAGTTCTTC. Translated: CASSLSNEQFF.

This rearrangement joins TRBV28 to TRBJ2-2; 8 positions agree with TRBD1. CDR1 and CDR2 (germline): MDHEN, SYDVKM. V trimming: 6 bases; J trimming: 0 bases; junction bases outside the gene matches: 3. This CDR3 is built from 15 residues. CDR3 sequence (DNA): TGTGCCAGCAGGTACAGGGGGGCGAACACCGGGGAGCTGTTTTTT. Residues: CASRYRGANTGELFF.

This clone was picked up one time. The chain links TRBV14 to TRBJ2-1; 11 positions agree with TRBD2. After removal of 1 base from V and 2 bases from J, the junction contained 4 bases not matched to a gene. The CDR3 length is 17 residues. CDR1 SGHDN and CDR2 FVKESK come from the germline V gene. The CDR3 loop reads CASSQVTSGSPYNEQFF. As DNA, the CDR3 is TGTGCCAGCAGCCAAGTTACTAGCGGGAGTCCCTACAATGAGCAGTTCTTC.

The chain recombines TRBV28 with TRBJ1-1; D perhaps matches TRBD1 (5 bases). V was shortened by 7 bases and J by 0 bases, with 21 bases between the two germline ends. This CDR3 is 17 amino acids long. Per germline, CDR1 MDHEN and CDR2 SYDVKM. In DNA, the CDR3 is TGTGCCAGCACTACCCTCGGCAGGGTAGACATGAACACTGAAGCTTTCTTT. Translation: CASTTLGRVDMNTEAFF.

The V and J genes are TRBV28 and TRBJ1-3, with TRBD1 identical over 7 bases. Per the germline V gene, CDR1 is MDHEN and CDR2 is SYDVKM. V was pared by 4 bases and J by 5 bases, with 8 bases of the junction left unmatched. There are 15 residues in the CDR3. CDR3 region: CASSWGPGGRNTIYF. DNA for the CDR3: TGTGCCAGCAGTTGGGGACCAGGGGGTAGAAACACCATATATTTT.

The V and J genes are TRBV5-5 and TRBJ1-1; tentatively, D is TRBD1 (5 bases). CDR3 length: 15 amino acids. V was pared by 0 bases and J by 3 bases, with 12 bases between. Germline lookup yields CDR1 SGHKS and CDR2 YYEKEE (reference sequence). This CDR3 reads CASSLVGGADTEAFF. CDR3 DNA sequence: TGTGCCAGCAGCTTGGTTGGGGGTGCGGACACTGAAGCTTTCTTT.

This clone was observed a single time. The CDR3 loop reads CASSYVAVANTGELFF. The CDR3 region has the DNA TGTGCCAGCAGTTACGTTGCGGTCGCGAACACCGGGGAGCTGTTTTTT. This rearrangement joins TRBV6-5 to TRBJ2-2; D is ambiguous. The CDR3 loop spans 16 amino acids. Per germline, CDR1 MNHEY and CDR2 SVGAGI. Between the trimmed V and J ends, which lost 2 bases and 0 bases, there was a span of 10 bases.

This clone was recorded only once. The chain carries TRBV7-3 and TRBJ1-1; TRBD1 agrees at 9 bases. The V segment lost 5 bases and the J segment 3 bases; nucleotides outside the gene matches: 4. The germline V gene has CDR1 SGHTA and CDR2 FQGTGA. The CDR3 is 14 amino acids. The CDR3 here is CASSKDRGHTEAFF. CDR3 DNA: TGTGCCAGCAGCAAGGACAGGGGTCACACTGAAGCTTTCTTT.